These 11 T cell receptor beta chains originate from one sample sequenced in a study of B cell selection in AIRE deficiency. TCRdb's copy holds only in-frame clones and misses some; the assay was immunoSEQ multiplex PCR. In the table there are about 21,000 clones, 95% to 98% of which are singletons. CD4+CD127+ cells were sorted as the conventional CD4 T cells. What was sequenced was conventional CD4+ T cells sorted from PBMCs. These receptors came from a human donor with AIRE deficiency.

The chain couples TRBV2 to TRBJ2-7; 13 positions agree with TRBD2. The CDR3 sequence is 18 residues long. The germline CDR1 and CDR2 sequences are SNHLY and FYNNEI. The V gene end was trimmed by 4 bases and the J gene end by 0 bases; junction bases not matched to a gene: 9. Written as DNA, the CDR3 is TGTGCCAGCAGTGTAACTAGCGGGAGGGCCTCATACTCCTACGAGCAGTACTTC. Residues: CASSVTSGRASYSYEQYF.

The V call is TRBV7-6, the J call TRBJ2-1; D unresolved. With 4 bases removed from V and 9 bases from J, the gap between germline ends came to 28 bases. Germline CDR1 and CDR2: SGHVS and FNYEAQ. The CDR3 is made up of 18 amino acids. DNA for the CDR3: TGTGCCAGCAGCTCAGCCTCAGTGGGAATAGTCGCCGTGCGTGAGCAGTTCTTC. It specifies CASSSASVGIVAVREQFF.

The rearrangement links TRBV5-4 to TRBJ1-5; 9 bases map to TRBD1. CDR1 is SGHNT and CDR2 is YYREEE in the germline V gene (reference sequence). Germline trimming cut 2 bases from V and 4 bases from J; bases unmatched to any gene: 13. The CDR3 contains 18 residues. The CDR3, as DNA: TGTGCCAGCAGCTTCACCGACCACCCGACAGGGGGTAATCAGCCCCAGCATTTT. Translation: CASSFTDHPTGGNQPQHF.

The chain is built from TRBV28 and TRBJ1-1; D may be TRBD1 (5 bases). The CDR3 extends over 15 amino acids. V lost 2 bases to trimming and J lost 6 bases, with 16 bases between them. CDR1 MDHEN and CDR2 SYDVKM come from the germline V gene. The CDR3 protein is CASSLSRQTLPEAFF. CDR3 DNA: TGTGCCAGCAGTTTAAGTCGACAGACTCTCCCTGAAGCTTTCTTT.

The V gene is TRBV4-1, the J gene TRBJ2-1, with a possible D match to TRBD2 (5 bases). The germline CDR1 and CDR2 sequences are MGHRA and YSYEKL. This CDR3 has 14 amino acids. Trimming took off 2 bases at V and 6 bases at J, with 11 bases between the two ends. The CDR3 DNA reads as TGCGCCAGCAGCCAACTAACTAGGCGCAATGAGCAGTTCTTC. Protein sequence: CASSQLTRRNEQFF.

This clone appeared once. This chain uses TRBV6-5 with TRBJ2-2, with D possibly matching TRBD2 (5 bases). The CDR3 has 14 residues. The germline gives CDR1 MNHEY, CDR2 SVGAGI. Trimming took off 10 bases at V and 2 bases at J, with 14 bases between the two ends. The CDR3 DNA sequence: TGTGCCATAGGAGGTTTAGCAAACACCGGGGAGCTGTTTTTT. Translating it yields CAIGGLANTGELFF.

About this clone: The junction departs from the called germline gene at one end, perhaps through a read error. The chain joins TRBV10-3 to TRBJ1-1, with TRBD1 identical over 7 bases. The CDR3 extends over 14 amino acids. Germline-derived CDR1 and CDR2 are ENHRY and SYGVKD. The CDR3 region has the DNA TGTGCCATCAGTGTGACACAGGGGAACACTAAAGCTTTCTTT. It codes for CAISVTQGNTKAFF.

Here the CDR3 DNA reads TGTGCCAGCAGCTTCAGCACAGATACGCAGTATTTT. Its protein is CASSFSTDTQYF. V and J are TRBV11-3 and TRBJ2-3; D ambiguous. The V and J ends lost 3 bases and 0 bases respectively, with 1 base between them. The CDR3 has 12 amino acids. The germline V gene has CDR1 SGHNT and CDR2 YENEEA.

The rearrangement links TRBV5-1 to TRBJ2-7, with D tentatively TRBD2 (7 bases). The length of the CDR3 is 15 residues. Germline V CDR1 and CDR2: SGHRS, YFSETQ. V was pared by 6 bases and J by 4 bases, with 20 bases between. CDR3 region: CASTRVRGGDYEQYF. The CDR3 DNA reads as TGCGCCAGCACACGAGTACGAGGGGGGGATTACGAGCAGTACTTC.

V gene TRBV19 combines with J gene TRBJ1-3; D is unclear. This CDR3 is built from 19 residues. Trimming removed 3 bases at V and 1 base at J, with 22 bases between. Germline CDR1 is LNHDA and CDR2 is SQIVND (reference sequence). DNA for the CDR3: TGTGCCAGTAGTATTGGTCGGCCCGAAAAGACGGGATCTGGAAACACCATATATTTT. Translating it yields CASSIGRPEKTGSGNTIYF.

This clone came up once. The chain combines TRBV29-1 with TRBJ2-2; weak D call: TRBD2 (6 bases). This CDR3 is 14 amino acids long. Germline V CDR1 and CDR2: SQVTM, ANQGSEA. Trimming cost V 4 bases and J 0 bases, with 9 bases left between them. The CDR3 sequence: CSVVREANTGELFF. The DNA for the CDR3 is TGCAGCGTTGTGCGGGAAGCGAACACCGGGGAGCTGTTTTTT.